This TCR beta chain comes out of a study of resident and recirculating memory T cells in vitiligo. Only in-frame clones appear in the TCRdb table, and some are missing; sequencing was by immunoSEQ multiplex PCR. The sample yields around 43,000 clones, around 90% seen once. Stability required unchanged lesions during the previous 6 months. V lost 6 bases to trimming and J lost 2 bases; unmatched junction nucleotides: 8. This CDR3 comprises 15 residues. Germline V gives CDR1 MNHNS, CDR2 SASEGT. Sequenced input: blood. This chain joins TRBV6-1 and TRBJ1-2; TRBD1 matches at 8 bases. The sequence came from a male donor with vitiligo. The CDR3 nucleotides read TGTGCCAGCAGCTATCCAGGGGGCTCAAACTATGGCTACACCTTC. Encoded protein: CASSYPGGSNYGYTF.